This entry describes one T cell receptor beta chain. As yet, its antigen is unknown. The CDR3 is 12 amino acids. CDR1 is SQVTM, CDR2 ANQGSEA, per germline. V dropped 6 bases and J dropped 2 bases, with 8 bases sitting between them. These data originate in a study of graft-versus-host responses after intestinal transplantation. The overall study: Recipients were given multivisceral, liver-intestinal, or isolated intestinal transplants. Induction with anti-thymocyte globulin, then tacrolimus and steroids for around three years, was given to all recipients.

Regarding the study as a whole: Early post-transplant falls in HvG clones accompanied the peak levels of circulating GvH clones.

The protocol was immunoSEQ multiplex PCR, while the TCRdb copy is restricted to in-frame clones and leaves out a portion. The sample includes 60,000 to 80,000 clones, roughly 88% of them seen just once. This chain uses TRBV29-1 with TRBJ2-4; D remains unclear. The sequencing used unstimulated CD8+ T cells sorted from spleen or lymph node cells, collected before intestinal transplant. The TCR originated in a human donor who received an intestinal transplant. This CDR3 is CSVPGSKNIQYF. Here the CDR3 DNA reads TGCAGCGTCCCCGGTTCCAAAAACATTCAGTACTTC.